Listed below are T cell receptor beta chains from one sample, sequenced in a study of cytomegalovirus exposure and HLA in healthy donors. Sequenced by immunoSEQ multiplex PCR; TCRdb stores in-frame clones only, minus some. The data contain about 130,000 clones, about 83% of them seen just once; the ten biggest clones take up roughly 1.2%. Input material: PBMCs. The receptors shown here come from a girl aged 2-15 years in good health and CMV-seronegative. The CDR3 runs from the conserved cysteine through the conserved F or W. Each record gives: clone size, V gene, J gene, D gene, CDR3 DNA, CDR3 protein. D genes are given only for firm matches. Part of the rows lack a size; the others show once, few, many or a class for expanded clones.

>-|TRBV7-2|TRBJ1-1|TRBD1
TGTGCCAGCAGCCACGGACAGGTTAACGCTGAAGCTTTCTTT
CASSHGQVNAEAFF
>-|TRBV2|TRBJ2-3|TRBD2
TGTGCCAGCCCTGGACTAGCGGGCACAGATACGCAGTATTTT
CASPGLAGTDTQYF
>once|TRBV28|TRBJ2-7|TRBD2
TGTGCCTGTGAGTCCGCGGGACTACCCTACGAGCAGTACTTC
CACESAGLPYEQYF
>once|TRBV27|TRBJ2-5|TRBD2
TGTGCCAGCAGTTTATCGGCGGGAGCAGAGACCCAGTACTTC
CASSLSAGAETQYF
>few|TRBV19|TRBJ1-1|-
TGTGCCAGTAGTCCTAGGGGGTGGGGCACTGAAGCTTTCTTT
CASSPRGWGTEAFF
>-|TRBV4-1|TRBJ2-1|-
TGCGCCAGCAGCCAGTCAGGGCAAGAGCAGTTCTTC
CASSQSGQEQFF
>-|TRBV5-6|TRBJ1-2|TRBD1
TGTGCCAGCAGCTTCTCGACAGGGGAAAGTTCTGGCTACACCTTC
CASSFSTGESSGYTF
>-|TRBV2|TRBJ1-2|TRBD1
TGTGCCAGCAGTATACAGGGGTATGGCTACACCTTC
CASSIQGYGYTF
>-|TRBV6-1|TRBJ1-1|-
TGTGCCAGCAGTGAAGGCAGGGTCACTGAAGCTTTCTTT
CASSEGRVTEAFF
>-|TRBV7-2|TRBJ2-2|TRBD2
TGTGCCAGCAGCTTAGCTAGCGGGAGGGTGTACACCGGGGAGCTGTTTTTT
CASSLASGRVYTGELFF
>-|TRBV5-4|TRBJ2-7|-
TGTGCCAGCAGCTTGGACAGGCGTGGCGAGCAGTACTTC
CASSLDRRGEQYF
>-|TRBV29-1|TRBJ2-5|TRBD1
TGCAGCGCCCGGACAGGGATGGAGACCCAGTACTTC
CSARTGMETQYF
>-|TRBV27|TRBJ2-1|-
TGTGCCAGCAGTTTGGACTCGGGGAATGAGCAGTTCTTC
CASSLDSGNEQFF
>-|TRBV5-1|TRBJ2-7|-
TGCGCCAGCAGCTCTCTAGACAGCTACGAGCAGTACTTC
CASSSLDSYEQYF
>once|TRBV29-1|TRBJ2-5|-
TGCAGCGTTGAAGAGGGCCGCCGGGACATCCGAGAGACCCAGTACTTC
CSVEEGRRDIRETQYF
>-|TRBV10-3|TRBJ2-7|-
TGTGCCATCAGCTTAGAACTCCGCCTCTCCTACGAGCAGTACTTC
CAISLELRLSYEQYF
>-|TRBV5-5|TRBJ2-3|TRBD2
TGTGCCAGCAGCCCCCTAGCGGCTAGCACAGATACGCAGTATTTT
CASSPLAASTDTQYF
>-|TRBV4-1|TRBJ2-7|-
TGCGCCAGCAGCCACGCGGGACGTTCGCCCTACGAGCAGTACTTC
CASSHAGRSPYEQYF
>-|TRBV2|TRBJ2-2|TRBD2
TGTGCCAGCAGTGAAAGCAGTAGCGGGGGCACTTGGGCCGGGGAGCTGTTTTTT
CASSESSSGGTWAGELFF
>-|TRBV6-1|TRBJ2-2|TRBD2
TGTGCCAGCAGAGCGGCGGGGGGGTACACCGGGGAGCTGTTTTTT
CASRAAGGYTGELFF
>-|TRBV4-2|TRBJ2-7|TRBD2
TGTGCCAGCAGCCAAGACGAGCGGGGCCGTATCTCCTACGAGCAGTACTTC
CASSQDERGRISYEQYF
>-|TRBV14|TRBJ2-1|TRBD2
TGTGCCAGCAGCCAAGGGACTAGCGGGAGAGGTGAGCAGTTCTTC
CASSQGTSGRGEQFF
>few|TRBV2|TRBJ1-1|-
TGTGCCAGCAGTGAAACCGGTAGTGAAGCTTTCTTT
CASSETGSEAFF
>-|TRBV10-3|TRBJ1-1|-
TGTGCCATCAGTGAGTCACGGACAGCCAACACTGAAGCTTTCTTT
CAISESRTANTEAFF
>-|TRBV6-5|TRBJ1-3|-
TGTGCCAGCAGTTCCAGCAGACAGTTTGGAAACACCATATATTTT
CASSSSRQFGNTIYF
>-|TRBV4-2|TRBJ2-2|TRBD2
TGTGCCAGCAGCCAAGGGGGGCTAGCGGGACGGACCGGGGAGCTGTTTTTT
CASSQGGLAGRTGELFF
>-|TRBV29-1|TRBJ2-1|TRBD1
TGCAGCGTTGAAGGGGACAGGGCTTCTCTGGACGGGTCCTACAATGAGCAGTTCTTC
CSVEGDRASLDGSYNEQFF
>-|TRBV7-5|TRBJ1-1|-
TGTGCCAGAAACCCCTCAGGGGGGCGCGCAGGTATCCGCACTGAAGCTTTCTTT
CARNPSGGRAGIRTEAFF
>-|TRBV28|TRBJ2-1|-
TGTGCCAGCAGACAATACAGCTCCTACAATGAGCAGTTCTTC
CASRQYSSYNEQFF
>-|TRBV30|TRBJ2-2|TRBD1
TGTGCCTGGAGTACGGGACAGGGGTTAGCCGGGGAGCTGTTTTTT
CAWSTGQGLAGELFF
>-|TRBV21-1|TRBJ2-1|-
TGTGCCAGCAGCAAAGTTGGCATCCCCAATGAGCAGTTCTTC
CASSKVGIPNEQFF
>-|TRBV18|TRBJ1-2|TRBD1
TGTGCCAGCTCGTCCAACAGGGGGTATGGCTACACCTTC
CASSSNRGYGYTF
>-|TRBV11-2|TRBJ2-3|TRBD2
TGTGCCAGCACCAGCGGGGCCTTCACAGATACGCAGTATTTT
CASTSGAFTDTQYF
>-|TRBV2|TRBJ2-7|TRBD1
TGTGCCAGCAAAGGGGACAGGTCCTCCTACGAGCAGTACTTC
CASKGDRSSYEQYF
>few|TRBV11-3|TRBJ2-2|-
TGTGCCAGCAGCTTAATGGTAGTGACCGGGGAGCTGTTTTTT
CASSLMVVTGELFF
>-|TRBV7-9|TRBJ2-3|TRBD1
TGTGCCAGCAGCTCCCACAGGGGGCCTCCTAGCACAGATACGCAGTATTTT
CASSSHRGPPSTDTQYF
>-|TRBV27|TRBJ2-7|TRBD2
TGTGCCAGCAGTAGCGGGAGGGCGAACGAGCAGTACTTC
CASSSGRANEQYF
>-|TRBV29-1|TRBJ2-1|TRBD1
TGCAGCGTGGGGGACAGGGGGGATGAGCAGTTCTTC
CSVGDRGDEQFF
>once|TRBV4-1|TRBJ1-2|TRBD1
TGCGCCAGCAGCCAAGGACAGGGGGCGGACTATGGCTACACCTTC
CASSQGQGADYGYTF
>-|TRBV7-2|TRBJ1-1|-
TGTGCCAGCAGGCCCGACAGCTACCCGAACACTGAAGCTTTCTTT
CASRPDSYPNTEAFF